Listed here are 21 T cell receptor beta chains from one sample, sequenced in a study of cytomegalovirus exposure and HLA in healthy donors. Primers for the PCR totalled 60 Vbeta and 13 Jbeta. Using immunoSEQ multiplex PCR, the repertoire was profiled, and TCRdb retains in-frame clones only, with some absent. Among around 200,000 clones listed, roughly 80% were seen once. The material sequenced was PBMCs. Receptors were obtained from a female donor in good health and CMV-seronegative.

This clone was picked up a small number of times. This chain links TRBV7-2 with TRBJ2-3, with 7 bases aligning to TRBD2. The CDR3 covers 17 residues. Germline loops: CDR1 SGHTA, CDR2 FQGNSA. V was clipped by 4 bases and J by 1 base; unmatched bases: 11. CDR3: CASSSPSGVKGTDTQYF. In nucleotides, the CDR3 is TGTGCCAGCAGCTCACCCAGCGGGGTGAAGGGCACAGATACGCAGTATTTT.

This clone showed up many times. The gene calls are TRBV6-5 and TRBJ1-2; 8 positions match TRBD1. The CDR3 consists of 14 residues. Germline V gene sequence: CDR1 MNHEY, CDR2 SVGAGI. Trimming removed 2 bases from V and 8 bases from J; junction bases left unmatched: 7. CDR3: CASSYPGTGNGYTF. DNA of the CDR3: TGTGCCAGCAGTTACCCAGGGACAGGTAACGGCTACACCTTC.

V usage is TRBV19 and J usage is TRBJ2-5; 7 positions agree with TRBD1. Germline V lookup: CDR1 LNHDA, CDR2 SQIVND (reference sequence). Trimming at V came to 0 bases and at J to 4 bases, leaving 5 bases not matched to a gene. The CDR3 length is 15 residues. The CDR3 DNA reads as TGTGCCAGTAGTATAGATCAGGCAGGGGGAGAGACCCAGTACTTC. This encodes CASSIDQAGGETQYF.

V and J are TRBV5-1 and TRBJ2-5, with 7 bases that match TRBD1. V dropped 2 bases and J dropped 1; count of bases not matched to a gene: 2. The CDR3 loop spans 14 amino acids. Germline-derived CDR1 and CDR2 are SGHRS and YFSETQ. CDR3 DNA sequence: TGCGCCAGCAGCTTTGGGACAGTCCAAGAGACCCAGTACTTC. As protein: CASSFGTVQETQYF.

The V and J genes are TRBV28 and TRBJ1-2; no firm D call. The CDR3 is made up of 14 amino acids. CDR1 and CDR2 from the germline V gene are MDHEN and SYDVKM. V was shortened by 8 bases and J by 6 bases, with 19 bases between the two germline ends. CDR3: CASFAGGGQNGYTF. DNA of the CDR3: TGTGCCAGCTTCGCGGGAGGAGGGCAGAATGGCTACACCTTC.

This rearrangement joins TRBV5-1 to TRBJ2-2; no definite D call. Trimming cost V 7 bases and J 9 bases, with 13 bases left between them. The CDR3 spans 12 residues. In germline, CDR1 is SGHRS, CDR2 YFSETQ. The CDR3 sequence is CASRETGRELFF. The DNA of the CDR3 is TGCGCCAGCCGAGAAACGGGTAGGGAGCTGTTTTTT.

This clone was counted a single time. CDR3 coding DNA: TGTGCCAGCAGCCATTCCTCGGGTGGAGGTAGAACAGATACGCAGTATTTT. Translated: CASSHSSGGGRTDTQYF. The genes are TRBV4-2 and TRBJ2-3, with D possibly matching TRBD2 (5 bases). The germline CDR1 and CDR2 sequences are LGHNA and YNFKEQ. The CDR3 is 17 residues long. With 3 bases removed from V and 3 bases from J, the gap between germline ends came to 19 bases.

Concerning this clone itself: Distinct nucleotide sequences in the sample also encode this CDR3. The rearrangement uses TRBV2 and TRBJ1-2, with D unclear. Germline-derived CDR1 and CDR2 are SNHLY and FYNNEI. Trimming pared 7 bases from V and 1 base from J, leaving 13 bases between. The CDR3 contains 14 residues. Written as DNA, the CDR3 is TGTGCCAGCACCACAGTACAGAATAACTATGGCTACACCTTC. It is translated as CASTTVQNNYGYTF.

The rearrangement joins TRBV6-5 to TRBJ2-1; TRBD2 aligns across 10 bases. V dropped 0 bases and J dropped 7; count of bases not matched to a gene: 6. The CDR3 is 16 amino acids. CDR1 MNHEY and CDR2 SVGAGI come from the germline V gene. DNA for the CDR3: TGTGCCAGCAGTTACTCGTCTAGCGGGGGAATAAATGAGCAGTTCTTC. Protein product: CASSYSSSGGINEQFF.

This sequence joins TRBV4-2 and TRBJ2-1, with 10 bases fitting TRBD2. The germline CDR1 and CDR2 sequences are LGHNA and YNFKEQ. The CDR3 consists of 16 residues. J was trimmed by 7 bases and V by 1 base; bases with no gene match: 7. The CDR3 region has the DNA TGTGCCAGCAGCCAAGTGGCTAGCGGGAGATCGAATGAGCAGTTCTTC. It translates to CASSQVASGRSNEQFF.

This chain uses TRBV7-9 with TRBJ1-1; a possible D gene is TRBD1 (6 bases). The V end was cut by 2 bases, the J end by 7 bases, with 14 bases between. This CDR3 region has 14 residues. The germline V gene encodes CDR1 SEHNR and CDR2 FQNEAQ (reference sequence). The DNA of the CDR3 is TGTGCCAGCAGCTTAAAATATGGGACAAGTGAAGCTTTCTTT. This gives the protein CASSLKYGTSEAFF.

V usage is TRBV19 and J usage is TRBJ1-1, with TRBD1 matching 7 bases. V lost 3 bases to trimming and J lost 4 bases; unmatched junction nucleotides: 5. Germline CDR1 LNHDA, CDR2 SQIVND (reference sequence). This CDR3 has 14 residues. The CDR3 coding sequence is TGTGCCAGTAGTATTAAGGGGGCGAGCACTGAAGCTTTCTTT. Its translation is CASSIKGASTEAFF.

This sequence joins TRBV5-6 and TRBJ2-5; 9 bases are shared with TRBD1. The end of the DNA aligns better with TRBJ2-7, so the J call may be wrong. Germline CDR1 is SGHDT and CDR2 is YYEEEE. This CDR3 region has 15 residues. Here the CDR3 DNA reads TGTGCCAGCACGCCAGCCGGGACAGGGTACCACGAGCAGTACTTC. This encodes CASTPAGTGYHEQYF.

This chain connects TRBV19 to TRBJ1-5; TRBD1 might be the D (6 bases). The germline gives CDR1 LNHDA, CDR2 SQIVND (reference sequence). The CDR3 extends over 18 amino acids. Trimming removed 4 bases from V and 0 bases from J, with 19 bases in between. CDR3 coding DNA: TGTGCCAGTAGTACCATTGCCGAGGGGGACGGTAGCAATCAGCCCCAGCATTTT. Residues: CASSTIAEGDGSNQPQHF.

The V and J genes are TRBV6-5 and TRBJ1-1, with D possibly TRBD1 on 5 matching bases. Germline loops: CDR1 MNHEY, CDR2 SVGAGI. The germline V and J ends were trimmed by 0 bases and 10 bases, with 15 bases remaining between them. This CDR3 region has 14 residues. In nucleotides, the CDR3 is TGTGCCAGCAGTTACTCGATGGGGGGGTCCCGAGCTTTCTTT. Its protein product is CASSYSMGGSRAFF.

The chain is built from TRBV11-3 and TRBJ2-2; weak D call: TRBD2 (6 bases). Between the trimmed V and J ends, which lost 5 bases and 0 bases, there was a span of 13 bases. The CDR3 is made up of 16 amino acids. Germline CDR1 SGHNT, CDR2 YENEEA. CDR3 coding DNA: TGTGCCAGCAGCCCGGGACTTCTCTCGAACACCGGGGAGCTGTTTTTT. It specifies CASSPGLLSNTGELFF.

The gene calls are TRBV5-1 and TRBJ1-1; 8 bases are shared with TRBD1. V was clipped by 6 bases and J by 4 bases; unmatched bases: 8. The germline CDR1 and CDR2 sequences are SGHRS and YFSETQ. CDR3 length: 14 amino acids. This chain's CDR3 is CASTMGQEGTEAFF. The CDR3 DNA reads TGCGCCAGCACCATGGGACAGGAGGGCACTGAAGCTTTCTTT. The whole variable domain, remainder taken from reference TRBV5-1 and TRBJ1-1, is KAGVTQTPRYLIKTRGQQVTLSCSPISGHRSVSWYQQTPGQGLQFLFEYFSETQRNKGNFPGRFSGRQFSNSRSEMNVSTLELGDSALYLCASTMGQEGTEAFFGQGTRLTVV.

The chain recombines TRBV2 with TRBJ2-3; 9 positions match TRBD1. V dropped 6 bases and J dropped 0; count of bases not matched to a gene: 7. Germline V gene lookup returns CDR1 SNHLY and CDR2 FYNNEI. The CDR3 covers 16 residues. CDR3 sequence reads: CASRFTGGASTDTQYF. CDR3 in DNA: TGTGCCAGCAGGTTTACAGGGGGCGCGAGCACAGATACGCAGTATTTT. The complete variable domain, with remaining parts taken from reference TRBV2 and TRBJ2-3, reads EPEVTQTPSHQVTQMGQEVILRCVPISNHLYFYWYRQILGQKVEFLVSFYNNEISEKSEIFDDQFSVERPDGSNFTLKIRSTKLEDSAMYFCASRFTGGASTDTQYFGPGTRLTVL.

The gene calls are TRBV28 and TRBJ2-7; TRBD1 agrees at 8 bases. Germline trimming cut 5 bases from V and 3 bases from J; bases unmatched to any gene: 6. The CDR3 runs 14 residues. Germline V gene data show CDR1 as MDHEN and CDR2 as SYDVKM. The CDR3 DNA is TGTGCCAGCAGTCCCCGGACAGGGAGCTACGAGCAGTACTTC. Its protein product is CASSPRTGSYEQYF.

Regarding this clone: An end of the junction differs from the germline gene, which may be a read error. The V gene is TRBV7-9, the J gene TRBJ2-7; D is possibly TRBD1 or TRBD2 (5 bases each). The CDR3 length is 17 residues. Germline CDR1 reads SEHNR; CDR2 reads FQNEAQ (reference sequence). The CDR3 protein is CSSSLALGHIPSYEQYF. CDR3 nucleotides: TGTTCCAGCAGCTTAGCGCTTGGACACATACCTTCCTACGAGCAGTACTTC.

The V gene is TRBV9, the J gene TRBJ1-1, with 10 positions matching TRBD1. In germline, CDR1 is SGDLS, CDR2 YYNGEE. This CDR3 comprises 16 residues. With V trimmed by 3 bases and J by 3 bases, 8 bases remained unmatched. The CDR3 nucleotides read TGTGCCAGCAGCGCCGGGACAGGGGCTCGGGACACTGAAGCTTTCTTT. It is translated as CASSAGTGARDTEAFF.